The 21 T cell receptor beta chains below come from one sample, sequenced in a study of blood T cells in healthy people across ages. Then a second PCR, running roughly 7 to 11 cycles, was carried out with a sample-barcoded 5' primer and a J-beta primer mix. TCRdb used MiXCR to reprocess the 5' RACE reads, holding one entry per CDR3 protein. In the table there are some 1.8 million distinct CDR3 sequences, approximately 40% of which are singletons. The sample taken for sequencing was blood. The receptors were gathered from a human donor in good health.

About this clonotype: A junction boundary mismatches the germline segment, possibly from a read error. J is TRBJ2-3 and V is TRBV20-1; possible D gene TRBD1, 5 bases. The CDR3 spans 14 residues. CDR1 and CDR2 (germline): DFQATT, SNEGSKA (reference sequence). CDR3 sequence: CSAPIGDSTDTQNF. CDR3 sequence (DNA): TGCAGTGCCCCGATAGGGGATAGCACAGATACGCAGAATTTT.

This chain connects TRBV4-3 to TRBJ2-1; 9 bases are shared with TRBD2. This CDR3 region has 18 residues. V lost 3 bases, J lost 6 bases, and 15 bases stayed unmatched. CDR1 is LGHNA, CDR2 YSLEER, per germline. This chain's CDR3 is CASSQTLPSGGRSNEQFF. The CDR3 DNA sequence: TGCGCCAGCAGCCAGACTCTACCGAGCGGGGGGCGATCCAATGAGCAGTTCTTC.

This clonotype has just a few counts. The CDR3 sequence: CASSLGGRIAGSSYEQYF. CDR3 bases: TGTGCCAGCAGCTTAGGGGGTAGGATAGCGGGGAGCTCCTACGAGCAGTACTTC. This rearrangement joins TRBV7-2 to TRBJ2-7, with 8 bases aligning to TRBD2. CDR1 and CDR2 from the germline V gene are SGHTA and FQGNSA. The CDR3 has 18 amino acids. V was clipped by 1 base and J by 0 bases; unmatched bases: 11.

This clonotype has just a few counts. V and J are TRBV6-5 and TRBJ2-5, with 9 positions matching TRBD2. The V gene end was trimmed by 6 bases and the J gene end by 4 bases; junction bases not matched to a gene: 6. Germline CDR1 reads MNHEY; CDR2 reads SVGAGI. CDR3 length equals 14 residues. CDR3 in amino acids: CASRSASGIETQYF. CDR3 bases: TGTGCCAGCAGATCGGCTAGCGGGATAGAGACCCAGTACTTC.

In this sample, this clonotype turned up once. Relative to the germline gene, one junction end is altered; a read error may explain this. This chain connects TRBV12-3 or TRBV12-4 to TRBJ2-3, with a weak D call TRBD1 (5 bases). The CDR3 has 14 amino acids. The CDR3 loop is CASSFSLSTGTQYF. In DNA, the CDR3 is TGTGCCAGCAGTTTTAGCCTGAGCACAGGTACGCAGTATTTT.

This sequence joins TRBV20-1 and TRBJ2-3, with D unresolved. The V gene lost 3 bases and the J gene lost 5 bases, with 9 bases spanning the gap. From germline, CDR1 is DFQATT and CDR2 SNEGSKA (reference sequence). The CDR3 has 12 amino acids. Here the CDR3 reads CSASDFEDTQYF. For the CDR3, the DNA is TGCAGTGCTAGTGACTTTGAAGATACGCAGTATTTT.

The CDR3, as DNA: TGCAGCGTTGTGATGGTGCTCACCTACGAGCAGTACTTC. It translates to CSVVMVLTYEQYF. This rearrangement joins TRBV29-1 to TRBJ2-7; D is unresolved. V gave up 4 bases and J gave up 2 bases, with 12 bases separating them. This CDR3 contains 13 residues. Germline V gene data show CDR1 as SQVTM and CDR2 as ANQGSEA.

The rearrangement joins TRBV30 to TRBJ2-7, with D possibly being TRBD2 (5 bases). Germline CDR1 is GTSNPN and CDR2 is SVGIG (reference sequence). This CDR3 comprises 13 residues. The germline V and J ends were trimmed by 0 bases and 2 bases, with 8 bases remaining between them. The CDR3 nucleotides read TGTGCCTGGAGTGTAAATAGCGCCTACGAGCAGTACTTC. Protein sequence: CAWSVNSAYEQYF.

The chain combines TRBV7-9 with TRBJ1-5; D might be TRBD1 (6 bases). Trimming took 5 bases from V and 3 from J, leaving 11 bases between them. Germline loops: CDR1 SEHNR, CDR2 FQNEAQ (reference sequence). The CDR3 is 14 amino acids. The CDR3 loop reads CASSHGQINQPQHF. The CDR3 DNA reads TGTGCCAGCAGCCACGGACAGATCAATCAGCCCCAGCATTTT.

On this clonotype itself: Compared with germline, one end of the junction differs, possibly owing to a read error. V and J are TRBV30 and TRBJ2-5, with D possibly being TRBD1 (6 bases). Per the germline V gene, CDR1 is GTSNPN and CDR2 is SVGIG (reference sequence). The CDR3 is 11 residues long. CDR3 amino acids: CAWEQGETQYF. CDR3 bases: TGCGCCTGGGAACAGGGAGAGACCCAGTACTTC.

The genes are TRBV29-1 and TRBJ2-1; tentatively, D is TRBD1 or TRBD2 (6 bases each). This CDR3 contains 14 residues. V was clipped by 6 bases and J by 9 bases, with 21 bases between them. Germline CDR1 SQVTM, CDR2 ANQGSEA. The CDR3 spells CSVGGGSGRGEQFF. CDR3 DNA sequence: TGCAGCGTAGGGGGTGGGAGCGGGCGAGGTGAGCAGTTCTTC.

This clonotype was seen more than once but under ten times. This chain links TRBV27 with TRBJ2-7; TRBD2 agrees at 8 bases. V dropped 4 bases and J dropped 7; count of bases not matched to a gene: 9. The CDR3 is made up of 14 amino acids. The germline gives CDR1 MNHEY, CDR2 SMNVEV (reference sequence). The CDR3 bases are TGTGCCAGCAGTTCGGGGGGGCTCTCCGGAGAGCAGTACTTC. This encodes CASSSGGLSGEQYF.

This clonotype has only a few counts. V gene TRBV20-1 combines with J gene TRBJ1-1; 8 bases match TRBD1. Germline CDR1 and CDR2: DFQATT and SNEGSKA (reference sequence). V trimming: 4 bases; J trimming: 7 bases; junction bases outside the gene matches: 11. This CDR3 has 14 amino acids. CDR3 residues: CSANRDRLDLEAFF. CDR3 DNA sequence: TGCAGTGCTAACCGGGACAGGCTAGACCTTGAAGCTTTCTTT.

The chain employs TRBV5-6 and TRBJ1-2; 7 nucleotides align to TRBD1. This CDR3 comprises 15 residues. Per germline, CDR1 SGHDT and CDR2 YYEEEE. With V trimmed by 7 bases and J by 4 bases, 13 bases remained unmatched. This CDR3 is CASGAGTAHLYGYTF. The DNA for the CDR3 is TGTGCCAGCGGCGCCGGGACAGCGCATCTCTATGGCTACACCTTC.

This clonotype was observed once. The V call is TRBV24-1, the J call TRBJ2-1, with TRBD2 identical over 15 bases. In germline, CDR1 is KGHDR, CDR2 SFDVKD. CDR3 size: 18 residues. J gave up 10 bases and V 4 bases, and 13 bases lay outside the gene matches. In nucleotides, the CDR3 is TGTGCCACCAGTGAACCTGGACTAGCGGGGGGGCAAGAAGAGGAGCAGTTCTTC. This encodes CATSEPGLAGGQEEEQFF.

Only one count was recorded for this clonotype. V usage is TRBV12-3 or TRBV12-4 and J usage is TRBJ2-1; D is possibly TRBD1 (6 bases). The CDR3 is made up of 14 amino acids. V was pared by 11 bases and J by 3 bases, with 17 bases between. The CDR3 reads CAASVGAFYNEQFF. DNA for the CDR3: TGTGCCGCCTCAGTGGGGGCGTTCTACAATGAGCAGTTCTTC.

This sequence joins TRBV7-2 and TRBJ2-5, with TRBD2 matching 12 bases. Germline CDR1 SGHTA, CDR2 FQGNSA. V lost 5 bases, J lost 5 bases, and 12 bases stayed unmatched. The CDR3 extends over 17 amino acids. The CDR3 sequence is CASSPGTSGRLGETQYF. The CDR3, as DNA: TGTGCCAGCAGCCCCGGGACTAGCGGGCGTTTAGGGGAGACCCAGTACTTC.

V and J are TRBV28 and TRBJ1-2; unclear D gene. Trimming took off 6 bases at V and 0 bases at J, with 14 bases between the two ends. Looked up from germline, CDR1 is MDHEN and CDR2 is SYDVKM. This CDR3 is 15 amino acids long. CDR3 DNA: TGTGCCAGCAGCCCCGACCCTTCTCCTAACTATGGCTACACCTTC. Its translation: CASSPDPSPNYGYTF.

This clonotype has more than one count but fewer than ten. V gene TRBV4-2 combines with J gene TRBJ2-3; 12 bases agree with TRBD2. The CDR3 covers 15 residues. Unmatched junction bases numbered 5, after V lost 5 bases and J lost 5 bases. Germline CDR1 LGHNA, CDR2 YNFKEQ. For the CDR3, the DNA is TGTGCCAGCAGCACTCGACTAGCGGGGGTAGATACGCAGTATTTT. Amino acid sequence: CASSTRLAGVDTQYF.

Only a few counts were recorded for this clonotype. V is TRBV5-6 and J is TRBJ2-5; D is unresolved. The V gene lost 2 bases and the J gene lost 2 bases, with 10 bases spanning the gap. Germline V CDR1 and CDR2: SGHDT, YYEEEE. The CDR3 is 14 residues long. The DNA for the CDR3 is TGTGCCAGCAGCTTCCCATCTATACAAGAGACCCAGTACTTC. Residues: CASSFPSIQETQYF.

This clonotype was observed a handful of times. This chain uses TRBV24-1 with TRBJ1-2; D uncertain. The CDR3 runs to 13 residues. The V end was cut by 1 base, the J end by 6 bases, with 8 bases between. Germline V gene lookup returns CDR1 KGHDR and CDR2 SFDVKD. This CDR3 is CATSDFTANGYTF. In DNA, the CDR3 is TGTGCCACCAGTGATTTCACGGCCAATGGCTACACCTTC.